A single sample gave rise to the 18 T cell receptor beta chains below, sequenced in a study of blood T cell repertoires in COVID-19. Libraries were prepared by immunoSEQ multiplex PCR; TCRdb keeps only in-frame clonotypes and omits some of them. Of around 320,000 clones listed, about nine tenths are singletons. The specimen was PBMCs or T cells enriched from blood (not recorded which). The receptors shown here come from a woman in her forties or fifties who had been exposed to COVID-19.

The chain joins TRBV19 to TRBJ2-7; D is possibly TRBD1 (6 bases). This CDR3 is 13 amino acids long. V shed 1 base and J shed 7 bases, with 11 bases lying between them. From germline, CDR1 is LNHDA and CDR2 SQIVND (reference sequence). CDR3 protein: CASSIAQGEEQYF. The CDR3 DNA reads as TGTGCCAGTAGTATAGCACAGGGTGAAGAGCAGTACTTC.

The chain joins TRBV18 to TRBJ2-1; 13 bases match TRBD2. Trimming at V came to 3 bases and at J to 6 bases, leaving 2 bases not matched to a gene. The V gene's germline CDR1 is KGHSH and CDR2 LQKENI. The CDR3 consists of 15 residues. The CDR3 protein is CASSPGLAGINEQFF. The CDR3, as DNA: TGTGCCAGCTCACCGGGACTAGCGGGGATCAATGAGCAGTTCTTC. Using reference TRBV18 and TRBJ2-1 for the parts outside the CDR3, the full variable domain is NAGVMQNPRHLVRRRGQEARLRCSPMKGHSHVYWYRQLPEEGLKFMVYLQKENIIDESGMPKERFSAEFPKEGPSILRIQQVVRGDSAAYFCASSPGLAGINEQFFGPGTRLTVL.

This chain joins TRBV9 and TRBJ1-5; D perhaps matches TRBD1 (6 bases). V shed 1 base and J shed 3 bases, with 11 bases lying between them. The CDR3 spans 15 residues. Germline-derived CDR1 and CDR2 are SGDLS and YYNGEE. The CDR3 nucleotides read TGTGCCAGCAGCGTAACAGAGGGGGACAATCAGCCCCAGCATTTT. It translates to CASSVTEGDNQPQHF. Full variable domain (outside the CDR3, taken from reference TRBV9 and TRBJ1-5): DSGVTQTPKHLITATGQRVTLRCSPRSGDLSVYWYQQSLDQGLQFLIQYYNGEERAKGNILERFSAQQFPDLHSELNLSSLELGDSALYFCASSVTEGDNQPQHFGDGTRLSIL.

J is TRBJ2-3 and V is TRBV21-1; TRBD2, the table's D call, lacks a check against the DNA. TRBV21-1 is classified as a pseudogene. CDR3 length: 20 residues. CDR3 nucleotides: TGTGCCAGCAGCGGACACGGGACTAGCGGGGGGAGGGAACCCACAGATACGCAGTATTTT. Protein product: CASSGHGTSGGREPTDTQYF.

The table lists this clone with a count of one. This chain links TRBV19 with TRBJ2-6; 7 positions match TRBD1. The CDR3 contains 16 residues. The J segment lost 0 bases and the V segment lost 10 bases, leaving 9 bases of the junction unmatched. From germline, CDR1 is LNHDA and CDR2 SQIVND (reference sequence). Here the CDR3 reads CATGDSKVSGANVLTF. CDR3 nucleotide sequence: TGTGCCACTGGGGACAGTAAGGTCTCTGGGGCCAACGTCCTGACTTTC.

This chain uses TRBV11-2 with TRBJ2-5; 7 nucleotides match TRBD1. The J segment lost 5 bases and the V segment lost 5 bases, leaving 5 bases of the junction unmatched. The germline V gene encodes CDR1 SGHAT and CDR2 FQNNGV. There are 13 residues in the CDR3. CDR3 nucleotides: TGTGCCAGCAGCCCGGGACAGCGGGAGACCCAGTACTTC. This sequence encodes CASSPGQRETQYF. Supplemented by reference TRBV11-2 and TRBJ2-5, the full variable domain reads EAGVAQSPRYKIIEKRQSVAFWCNPISGHATLYWYQQILGQGPKLLIQFQNNGVVDDSQLPKDRFSAERLKGVDSTLKIQPAKLEDSAVYLCASSPGQRETQYFGPGTRLLVL.

DNA for the CDR3: TGCGCCAGCAGCGGTCAGGCTTATAATTCACCCCTCCACTTT. It yields the protein CASSGQAYNSPLHF. The rearrangement uses TRBV4-1 and TRBJ1-6; D not resolved. V lost 5 bases to trimming and J lost 4 bases, with 9 bases between them. CDR1 and CDR2 (germline): MGHRA, YSYEKL. This CDR3 contains 14 residues.

This clone was recorded only once. The chain couples TRBV5-1 to TRBJ1-2, with D possibly matching TRBD1 (6 bases). CDR1 SGHRS and CDR2 YFSETQ come from the germline V gene. CDR3 length equals 14 residues. Trimming pared 7 bases from V and 7 bases from J, leaving 20 bases between. The DNA of the CDR3 is TGCGCCAGCTCACCCGGTGGGGGGGCAGGTGGCTACACCTTC. It codes for CASSPGGGAGGYTF.

This rearrangement joins TRBV5-5 to TRBJ1-2; D gene ambiguous. CDR3 length equals 15 residues. CDR1 is SGHKS, CDR2 YYEKEE, per germline (reference sequence). V gave up 4 bases and J gave up 2 bases, with 15 bases separating them. The CDR3 loop is CASSGSGIGNYGYTF. DNA of the CDR3: TGTGCCAGCAGCGGCAGCGGGATAGGAAACTATGGCTACACCTTC.

The J gene is TRBJ1-3, the V gene TRBV3-1 (or the pseudogene TRBV3-2); D gene unclear. The V end lost 1 base, the J end lost 1 base, and 8 bases lay between the germline ends. The CDR3 length is 15 residues. In germline, CDR1 is LGHDT, CDR2 YNNKEL (reference sequence). The CDR3 DNA reads as TGTGCCAGCAGCCAAGGGGCAGCATCTGGAAACACCATATATTTT. As protein: CASSQGAASGNTIYF.

This chain connects TRBV19 to TRBJ2-5; tentative D call: TRBD2 (6 bases). CDR1 is LNHDA and CDR2 is SQIVND in the germline V gene (reference sequence). V was pared by 5 bases and J by 0 bases, with 10 bases between. The CDR3 consists of 14 residues. CDR3 DNA: TGTGCCAGTAGTCCTGGACTATACCAAGAGACCCAGTACTTC. Protein product: CASSPGLYQETQYF.

This clone occurred a few times. The chain couples TRBV6-5 to TRBJ1-3; D not resolved. CDR1 and CDR2 (germline): MNHEY, SVGAGI. The CDR3 length is 14 residues. Deletions cut 6 bases from V and 1 base from J, with 10 bases between. The CDR3 region is CASRQILSGNTIYF. As DNA, the CDR3 is TGTGCCAGCAGGCAGATCCTTTCTGGAAACACCATATATTTT.

The V and J genes are TRBV5-6 and TRBJ1-3, with 7 bases lining up with TRBD1. This CDR3 has 16 residues. With 4 bases clipped from V and 0 bases from J, the junction kept 7 bases outside the gene matches. Germline V gene sequence: CDR1 SGHDT, CDR2 YYEEEE. The CDR3 region is CASSGPGQHSGNTIYF. The CDR3 nucleotides are TGTGCCAGCAGCGGTCCGGGACAGCACTCTGGAAACACCATATATTTT. The full variable domain, its missing parts supplied by reference TRBV5-6 and TRBJ1-3, is DAGVTQSPTHLIKTRGQQVTLRCSPKSGHDTVSWYQQALGQGPQFIFQYYEEEERQRGNFPDRFSGHQFPNYSSELNVNALLLGDSALYLCASSGPGQHSGNTIYFGEGSWLTVV.

The chain is built from TRBV9 and TRBJ1-2; 7 bases are shared with TRBD1. The junction had 5 bases not matched to a gene; V was cut back by 5 bases and J by 4 bases. The CDR3 consists of 13 residues. CDR1 and CDR2 (germline): SGDLS, YYNGEE. This chain's CDR3 is CASSRQGLYGYTF. The CDR3 DNA is TGTGCCAGCAGTAGACAGGGCCTCTATGGCTACACCTTC.

The DNA for the CDR3 is TGTGCCAGCAGCTTGATCGACAAGCCCTACGAGCAGTACTTC. Encoded protein: CASSLIDKPYEQYF. The rearrangement uses TRBV11-2 and TRBJ2-7, with D unresolved. The V end lost 3 bases, the J end lost 2 bases, and 11 bases lay between the germline ends. The CDR3 is 14 residues long. Per the germline V gene, CDR1 is SGHAT and CDR2 is FQNNGV. Supplemented by reference TRBV11-2 and TRBJ2-7, the full variable domain reads EAGVAQSPRYKIIEKRQSVAFWCNPISGHATLYWYQQILGQGPKLLIQFQNNGVVDDSQLPKDRFSAERLKGVDSTLKIQPAKLEDSAVYLCASSLIDKPYEQYFGPGTRLTVT.

This chain connects TRBV28 to TRBJ2-3; 8 positions agree with TRBD1. CDR1 and CDR2 from the germline V gene are MDHEN and SYDVKM. This CDR3 region has 15 residues. Trimming at V came to 8 bases and at J to 1 base, leaving 8 bases not matched to a gene. CDR3 region: CASGLRGRGTDTQYF. CDR3 nucleotides: TGTGCCAGCGGCCTCAGGGGGCGCGGCACAGATACGCAGTATTTT.

The chain couples TRBV2 to TRBJ2-1; TRBD2 might be the D (6 bases). Trimming removed 10 bases from V and 4 bases from J, with 14 bases in between. The CDR3 contains 13 residues. Germline values: CDR1 SNHLY, CDR2 FYNNEI. CDR3 sequence reads: CATREQHYNEQFF. CDR3 bases: TGTGCCACCCGGGAGCAGCATTACAATGAGCAGTTCTTC. Together with reference TRBV2 and TRBJ2-1, the CDR3 gives the full variable domain: EPEVTQTPSHQVTQMGQEVILRCVPISNHLYFYWYRQILGQKVEFLVSFYNNEISEKSEIFDDQFSVERPDGSNFTLKIRSTKLEDSAMYFCATREQHYNEQFFGPGTRLTVL.

V gene TRBV24-1 combines with J gene TRBJ1-1; the D gene is possibly TRBD1 (6 bases). The CDR3 is 12 amino acids. The V end was cut by 9 bases, the J end by 9 bases, with 16 bases between. Germline assignment: CDR1 KGHDR and CDR2 SFDVKD. DNA of the CDR3: TGTGCCACCTTAGGGGAGGGGGACAAAGCTTTCTTT. Translating gives CATLGEGDKAFF.